The entry below describes one T cell receptor (beta chain). There are 18 residues in the CDR3. Germline V gene lookup returns CDR1 LNHDA and CDR2 SQIVND (reference sequence). With 10 bases clipped from V and 5 bases from J, the junction kept 20 bases outside the gene matches. The sample comes from a study of control samples from healthy donors and cancer patients. Only in-frame clones appear in the TCRdb table, and some are missing; sequencing was by immunoSEQ multiplex PCR. The table includes approximately 94,000 clones, about 90% detected once. Sequenced: blood. This receptor was identified in a woman aged 45-65 years in good health. This sequence joins TRBV19 and TRBJ2-2, with TRBD1 matching over 9 bases. In nucleotides, the CDR3 is TGTGCCACCCTACGGACAGGGGTTTTTCCGGTGGGGACCGGGGAGCTGTTTTTT. Translated, it gives CATLRTGVFPVGTGELFF.